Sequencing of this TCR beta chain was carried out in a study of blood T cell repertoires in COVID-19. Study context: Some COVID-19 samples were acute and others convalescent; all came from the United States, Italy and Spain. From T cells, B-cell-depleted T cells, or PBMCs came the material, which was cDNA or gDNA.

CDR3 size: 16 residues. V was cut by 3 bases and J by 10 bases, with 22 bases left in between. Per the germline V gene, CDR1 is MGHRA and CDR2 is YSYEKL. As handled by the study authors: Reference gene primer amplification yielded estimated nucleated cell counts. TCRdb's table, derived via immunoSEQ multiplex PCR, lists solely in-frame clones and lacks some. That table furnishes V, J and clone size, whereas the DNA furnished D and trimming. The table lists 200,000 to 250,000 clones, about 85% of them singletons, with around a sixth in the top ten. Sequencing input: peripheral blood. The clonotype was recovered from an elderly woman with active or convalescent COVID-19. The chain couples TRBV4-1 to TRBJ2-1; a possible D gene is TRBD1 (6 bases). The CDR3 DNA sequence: TGCGCCAGCAGCCAGTCCGGGACAAGGGCCGAGAAGGAGCAGTTCTTC. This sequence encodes CASSQSGTRAEKEQFF.